This TCR beta chain was found in a study of CD8+ T cells in alopecia areata. Extraction of RNA preceded its reverse transcription into cDNA, which served as the sequencing template. The assay was immunoSEQ multiplex PCR, and TCRdb's table has in-frame clones only and misses some. The data hold over 100,000 clones, with about 50% observed a single time. Concerning this clone: The sample holds other DNA sequences that translate to the same CDR3.

CDR1 and CDR2 from the germline V gene are SQVTM and ANQGSEA. V was shortened by 4 bases and J by 0 bases, with 8 bases between the two germline ends. The CDR3 runs to 13 residues. Stated treatment: oral pan-JAK inhibitor, 5-10 mg twice daily. The TCR originated in a human donor with alopecia areata. The chain uses TRBV29-1 and TRBJ2-3; a possible D gene is TRBD2 (6 bases). The source material was CD4+ T cells sorted from blood, sampled at week 4, from a patient treated with tofacitinib. The CDR3: CSVVGGSTDTQYF. Written as DNA, the CDR3 is TGCAGCGTTGTCGGGGGAAGCACAGATACGCAGTATTTT.